This T cell receptor beta chain derives from a study of cytomegalovirus exposure and HLA in healthy donors. PCR was performed using 60 Vbeta and 13 Jbeta primers. Original data processing: Later reanalysis found approximately 80 million unique TCR beta chains, roughly 10 million of them shared. Libraries were prepared by immunoSEQ multiplex PCR; TCRdb keeps only in-frame clonotypes and omits some of them. V and J calls and clone size come straight from that table; D and trimming were deduced from the DNA. The repertoire has hundreds of thousands of clones, about 80% of them found once; the top ten carry about 0.58%. The study's findings and limits: There were about 160 TCR beta chains listed as cytomegalovirus-associated. In vitro work confirmed that three CMV-associated chains recognize CMV antigens. When a later analysis was performed, an Asian-associated ancestry cluster reportedly had fewer N-insertions than the roughly 630-donor mean.

Germline V gives CDR1 LNHNV, CDR2 YYDKDF (reference sequence). The CDR3 extends over 14 amino acids. The V and J ends lost 5 bases and 7 bases, in that order; junction bases with no gene match: 8. As to this clone: Its antigen is still unknown.

The chain uses TRBV15 and TRBJ1-5, with 7 bases matching TRBD1. The sample consisted of PBMCs. The clonotype was recovered from a middle-aged woman in good health and CMV-seronegative. CDR3 DNA: TGTGCCACCAGCGACAGGGTTCAATACCAGCCCCAGCATTTT. As protein: CATSDRVQYQPQHF.